This TCR beta chain was captured in a study of early T cells in non-severe SARS-CoV-2 infection. Study details: Bulk RNA isolated from unsorted whole blood underwent sequencing; chains were not paired.

The CDR3 length is 13 residues. Trimming pared 0 bases from V and 5 bases from J, leaving 5 bases between. Germline loops: CDR1 KGHDR, CDR2 SFDVKD. This clonotype was found a few times. Each cDNA molecule carried a unique molecular identifier. TCRdb reprocessed the 5' RACE reads via MiXCR and lists one record per CDR3 protein. The sample has 50,000 to 60,000 distinct CDR3 sequences, about 7.7% seen once. The sequence was collected from an adult who was a healthcare worker with PCR-confirmed SARS-CoV-2 infection or an uninfected control (not recorded which). The chain is built from TRBV24-1 and TRBJ2-3, with D uncertain. The sequenced sample was whole blood. Written as DNA, the CDR3 is TGTGCCACCAGTGATTTGTGGGGAGATACGCAGTATTTT. The encoded protein is CATSDLWGDTQYF.